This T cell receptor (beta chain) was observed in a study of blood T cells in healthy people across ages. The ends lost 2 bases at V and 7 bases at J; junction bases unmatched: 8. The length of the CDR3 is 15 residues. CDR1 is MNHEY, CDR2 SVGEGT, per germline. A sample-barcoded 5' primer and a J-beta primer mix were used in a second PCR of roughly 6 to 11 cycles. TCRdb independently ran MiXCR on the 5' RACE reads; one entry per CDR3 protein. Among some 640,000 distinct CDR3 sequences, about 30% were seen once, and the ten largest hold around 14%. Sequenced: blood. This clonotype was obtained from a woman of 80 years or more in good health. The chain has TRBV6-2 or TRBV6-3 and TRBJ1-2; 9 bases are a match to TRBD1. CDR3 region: CASSYATTGGRGYTF. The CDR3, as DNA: TGTGCCAGCAGTTACGCTACCACAGGGGGCCGTGGCTACACCTTC.